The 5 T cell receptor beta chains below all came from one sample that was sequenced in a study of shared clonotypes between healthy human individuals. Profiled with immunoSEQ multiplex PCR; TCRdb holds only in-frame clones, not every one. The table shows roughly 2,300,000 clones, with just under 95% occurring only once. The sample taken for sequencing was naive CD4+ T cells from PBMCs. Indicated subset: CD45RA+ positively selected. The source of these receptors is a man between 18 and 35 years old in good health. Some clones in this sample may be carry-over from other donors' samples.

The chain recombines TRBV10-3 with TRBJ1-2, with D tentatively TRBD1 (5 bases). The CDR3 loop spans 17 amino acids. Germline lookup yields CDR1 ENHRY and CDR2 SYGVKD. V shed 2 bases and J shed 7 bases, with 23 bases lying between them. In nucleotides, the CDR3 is TGTGCCATCAGTGAGCCCCCGGGGGGTCTGATGCGATCTGGCTACACCTTC. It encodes CAISEPPGGLMRSGYTF.

The CDR3 bases are TGTGCCAGCAGCTTTCTGGGCACAGATACGCAGTATTTT. Its protein is CASSFLGTDTQYF. J is TRBJ2-3 and V is TRBV7-2; D is unclear. Looked up from germline, CDR1 is SGHTA and CDR2 is FQGNSA. Trimming shortened V by 3 bases and J by 1 base, and 5 bases separated the two germline ends. There are 13 residues in the CDR3. The entire variable domain, with the rest obtained from reference TRBV7-2 and TRBJ2-3, is as follows: GAGVSQSPSNKVTEKGKDVELRCDPISGHTALYWYRQSLGQGLEFLIYFQGNSAPDKSGLPSDRFSAERTGGSVSTLTIQRTQQEDSAVYLCASSFLGTDTQYFGPGTRLTVL.

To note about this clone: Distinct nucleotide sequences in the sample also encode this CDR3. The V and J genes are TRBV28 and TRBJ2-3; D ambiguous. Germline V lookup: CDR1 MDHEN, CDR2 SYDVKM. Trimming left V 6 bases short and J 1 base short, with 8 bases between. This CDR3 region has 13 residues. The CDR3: CASSPPRTDTQYF. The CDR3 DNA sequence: TGTGCCAGCAGCCCCCCACGCACAGATACGCAGTATTTT.

The CDR3 here is CASSIDPYDRGRQPQHF. The CDR3 nucleotides read TGTGCCAGTAGTATAGATCCTTATGACAGGGGGCGTCAGCCCCAGCATTTT. The chain couples TRBV19 to TRBJ1-5; TRBD1 matches 10 bases. Germline V gives CDR1 LNHDA, CDR2 SQIVND (reference sequence). CDR3 length equals 17 residues. V lost 0 bases to trimming and J lost 6 bases; unmatched junction nucleotides: 8.

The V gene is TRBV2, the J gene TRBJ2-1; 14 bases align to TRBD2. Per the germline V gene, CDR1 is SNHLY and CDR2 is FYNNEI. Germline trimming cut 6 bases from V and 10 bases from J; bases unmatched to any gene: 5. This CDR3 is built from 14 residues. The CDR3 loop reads CASRGLAGVGEQFF. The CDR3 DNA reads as TGTGCCAGCAGGGGACTAGCGGGAGTTGGGGAGCAGTTCTTC.